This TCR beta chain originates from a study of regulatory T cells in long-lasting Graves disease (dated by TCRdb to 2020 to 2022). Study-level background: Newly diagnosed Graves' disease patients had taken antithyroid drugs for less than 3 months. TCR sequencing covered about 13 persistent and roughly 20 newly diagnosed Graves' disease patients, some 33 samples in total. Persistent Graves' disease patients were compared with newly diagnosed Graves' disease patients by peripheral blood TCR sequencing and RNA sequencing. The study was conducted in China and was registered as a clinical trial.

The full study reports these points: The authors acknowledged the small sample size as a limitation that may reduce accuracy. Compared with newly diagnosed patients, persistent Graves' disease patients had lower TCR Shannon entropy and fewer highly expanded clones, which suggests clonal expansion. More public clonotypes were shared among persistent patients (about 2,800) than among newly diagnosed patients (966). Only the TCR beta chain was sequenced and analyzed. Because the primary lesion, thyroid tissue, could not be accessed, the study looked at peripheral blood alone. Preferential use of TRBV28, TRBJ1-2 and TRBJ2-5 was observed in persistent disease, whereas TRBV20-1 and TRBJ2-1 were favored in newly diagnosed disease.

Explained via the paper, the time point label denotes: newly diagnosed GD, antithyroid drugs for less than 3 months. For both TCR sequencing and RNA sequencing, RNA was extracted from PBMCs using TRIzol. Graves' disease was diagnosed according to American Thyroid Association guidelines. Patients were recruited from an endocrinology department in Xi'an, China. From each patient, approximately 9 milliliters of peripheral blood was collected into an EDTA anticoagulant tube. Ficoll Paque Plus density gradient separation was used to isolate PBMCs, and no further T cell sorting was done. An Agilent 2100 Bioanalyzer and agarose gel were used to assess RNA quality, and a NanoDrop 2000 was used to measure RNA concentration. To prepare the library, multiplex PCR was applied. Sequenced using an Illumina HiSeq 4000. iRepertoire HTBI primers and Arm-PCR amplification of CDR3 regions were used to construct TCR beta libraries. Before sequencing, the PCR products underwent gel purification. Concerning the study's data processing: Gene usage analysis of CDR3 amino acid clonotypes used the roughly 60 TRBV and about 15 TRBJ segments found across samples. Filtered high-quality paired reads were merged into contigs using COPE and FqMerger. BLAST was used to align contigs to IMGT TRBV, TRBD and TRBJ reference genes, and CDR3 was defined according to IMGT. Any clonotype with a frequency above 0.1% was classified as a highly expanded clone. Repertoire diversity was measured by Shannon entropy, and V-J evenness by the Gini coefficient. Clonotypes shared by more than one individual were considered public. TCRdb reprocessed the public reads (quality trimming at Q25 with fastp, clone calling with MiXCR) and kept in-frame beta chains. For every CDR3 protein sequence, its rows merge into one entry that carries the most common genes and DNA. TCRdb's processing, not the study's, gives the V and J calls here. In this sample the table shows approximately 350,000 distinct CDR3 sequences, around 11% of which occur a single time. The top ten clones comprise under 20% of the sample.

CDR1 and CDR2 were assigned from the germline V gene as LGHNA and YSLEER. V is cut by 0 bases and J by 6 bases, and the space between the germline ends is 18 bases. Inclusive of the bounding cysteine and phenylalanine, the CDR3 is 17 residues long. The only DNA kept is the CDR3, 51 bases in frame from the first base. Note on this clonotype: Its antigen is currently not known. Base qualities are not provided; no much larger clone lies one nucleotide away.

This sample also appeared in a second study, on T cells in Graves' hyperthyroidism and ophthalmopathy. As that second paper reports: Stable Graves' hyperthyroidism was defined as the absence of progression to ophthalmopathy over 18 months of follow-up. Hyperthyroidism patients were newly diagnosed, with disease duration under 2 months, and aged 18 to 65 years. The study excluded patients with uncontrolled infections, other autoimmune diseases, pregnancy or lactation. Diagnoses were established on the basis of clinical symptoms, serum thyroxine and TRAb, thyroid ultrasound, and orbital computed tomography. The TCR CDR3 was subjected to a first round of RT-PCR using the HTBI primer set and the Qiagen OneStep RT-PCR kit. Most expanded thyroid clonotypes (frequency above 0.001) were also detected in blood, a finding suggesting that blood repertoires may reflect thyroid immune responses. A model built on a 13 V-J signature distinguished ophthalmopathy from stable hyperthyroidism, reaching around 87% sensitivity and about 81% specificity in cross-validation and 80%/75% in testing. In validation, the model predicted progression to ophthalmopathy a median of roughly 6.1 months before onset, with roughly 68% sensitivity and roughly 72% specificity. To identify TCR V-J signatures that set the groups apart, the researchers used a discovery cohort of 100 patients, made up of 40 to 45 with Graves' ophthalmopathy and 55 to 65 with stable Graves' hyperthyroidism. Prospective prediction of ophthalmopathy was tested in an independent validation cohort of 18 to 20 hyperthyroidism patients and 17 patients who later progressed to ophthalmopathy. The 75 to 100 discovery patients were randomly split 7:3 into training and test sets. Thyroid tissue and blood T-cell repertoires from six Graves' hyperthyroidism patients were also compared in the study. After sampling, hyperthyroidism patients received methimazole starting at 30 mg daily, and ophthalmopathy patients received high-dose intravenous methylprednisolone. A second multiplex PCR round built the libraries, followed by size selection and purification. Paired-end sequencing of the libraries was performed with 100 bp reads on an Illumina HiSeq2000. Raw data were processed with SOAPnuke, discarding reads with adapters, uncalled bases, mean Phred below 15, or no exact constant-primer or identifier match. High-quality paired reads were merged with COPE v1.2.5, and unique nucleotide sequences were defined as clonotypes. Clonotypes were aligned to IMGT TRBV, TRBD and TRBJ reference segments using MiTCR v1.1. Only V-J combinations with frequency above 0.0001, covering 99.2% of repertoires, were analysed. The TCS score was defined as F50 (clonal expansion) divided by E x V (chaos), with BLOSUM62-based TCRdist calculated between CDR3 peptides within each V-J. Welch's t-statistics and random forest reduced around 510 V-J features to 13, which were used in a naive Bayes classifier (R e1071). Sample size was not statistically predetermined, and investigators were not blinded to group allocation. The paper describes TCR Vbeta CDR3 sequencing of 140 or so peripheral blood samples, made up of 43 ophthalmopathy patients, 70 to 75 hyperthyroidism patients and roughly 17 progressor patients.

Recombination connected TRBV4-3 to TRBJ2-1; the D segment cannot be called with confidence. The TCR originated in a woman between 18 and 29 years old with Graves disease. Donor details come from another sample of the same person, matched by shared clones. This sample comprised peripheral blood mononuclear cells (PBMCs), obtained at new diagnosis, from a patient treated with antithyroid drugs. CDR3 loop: CASSQDQIFGQINEQFF. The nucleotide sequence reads TGCGCCAGCAGCCAAGACCAAATATTCGGGCAGATCAATGAGCAGTTCTTC.